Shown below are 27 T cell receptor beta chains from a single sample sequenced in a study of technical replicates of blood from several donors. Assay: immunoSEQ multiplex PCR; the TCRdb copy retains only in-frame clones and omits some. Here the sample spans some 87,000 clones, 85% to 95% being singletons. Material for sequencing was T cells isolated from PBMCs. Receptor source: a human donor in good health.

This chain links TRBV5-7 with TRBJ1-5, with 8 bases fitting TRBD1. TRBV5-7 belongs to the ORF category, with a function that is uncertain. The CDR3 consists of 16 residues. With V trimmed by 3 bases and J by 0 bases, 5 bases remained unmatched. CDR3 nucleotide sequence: TGTGCCAGCAGCTACTCGCAGGGGGCTAGCAATCAGCCCCAGCATTTT. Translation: CASSYSQGASNQPQHF.

CDR3 in DNA: TGCGCCAGCAGCTACAGGGGACAGGGGGCCGATGGCTACACCTTC. This gives the protein CASSYRGQGADGYTF. The chain couples TRBV5-1 to TRBJ1-2; 12 bases line up with TRBD1. Germline CDR1 reads SGHRS; CDR2 reads YFSETQ. Unmatched junction bases numbered 6, after V lost 3 bases and J lost 6 bases. This CDR3 spans 15 amino acids.

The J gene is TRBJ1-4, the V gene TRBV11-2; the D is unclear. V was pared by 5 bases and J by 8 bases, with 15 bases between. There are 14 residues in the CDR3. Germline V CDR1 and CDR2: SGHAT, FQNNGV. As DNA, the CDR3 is TGTGCCAGCAGCCCGAGGCCTATTTTCGAAAAACTGTTTTTT. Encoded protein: CASSPRPIFEKLFF.

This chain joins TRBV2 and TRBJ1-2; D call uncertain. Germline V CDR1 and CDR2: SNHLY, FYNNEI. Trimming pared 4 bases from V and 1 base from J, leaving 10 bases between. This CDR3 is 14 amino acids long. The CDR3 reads CASSGPHSNYGYTF. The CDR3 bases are TGTGCCAGCAGTGGGCCCCACAGTAACTATGGCTACACCTTC.

The CDR3 DNA is TGTGCCAGCAGTTCTACGGCGGGTCAGCCCCAGCATTTT. Its translation is CASSSTAGQPQHF. The V call is TRBV27, the J call TRBJ1-5; D is undetermined. Germline V gene lookup returns CDR1 MNHEY and CDR2 SMNVEV (reference sequence). The CDR3 consists of 13 residues. Trimming took 4 bases from V and 6 from J, leaving 10 bases between them.

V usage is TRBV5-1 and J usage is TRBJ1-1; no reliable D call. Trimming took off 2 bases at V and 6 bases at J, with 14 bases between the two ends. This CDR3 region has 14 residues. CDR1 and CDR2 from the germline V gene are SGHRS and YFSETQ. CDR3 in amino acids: CASSLIGWFPEAFF. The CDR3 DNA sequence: TGCGCCAGCAGCTTAATCGGGTGGTTCCCTGAAGCTTTCTTT. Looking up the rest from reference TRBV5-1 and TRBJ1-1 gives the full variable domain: KAGVTQTPRYLIKTRGQQVTLSCSPISGHRSVSWYQQTPGQGLQFLFEYFSETQRNKGNFPGRFSGRQFSNSRSEMNVSTLELGDSALYLCASSLIGWFPEAFFGQGTRLTVV.

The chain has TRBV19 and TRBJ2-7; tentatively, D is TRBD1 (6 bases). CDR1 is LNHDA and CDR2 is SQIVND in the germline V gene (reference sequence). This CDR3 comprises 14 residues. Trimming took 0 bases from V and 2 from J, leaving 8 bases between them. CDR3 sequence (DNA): TGTGCCAGTAGTATAGACAGGGGAGCCTACGAGCAGTACTTC. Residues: CASSIDRGAYEQYF.

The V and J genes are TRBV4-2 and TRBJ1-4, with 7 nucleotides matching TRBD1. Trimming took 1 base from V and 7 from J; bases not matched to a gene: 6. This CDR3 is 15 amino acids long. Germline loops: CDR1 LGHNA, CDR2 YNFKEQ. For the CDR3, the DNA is TGTGCCAGCAGCCAAGTATACAGGGGTGGTGAAAAACTGTTTTTT. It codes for CASSQVYRGGEKLFF.

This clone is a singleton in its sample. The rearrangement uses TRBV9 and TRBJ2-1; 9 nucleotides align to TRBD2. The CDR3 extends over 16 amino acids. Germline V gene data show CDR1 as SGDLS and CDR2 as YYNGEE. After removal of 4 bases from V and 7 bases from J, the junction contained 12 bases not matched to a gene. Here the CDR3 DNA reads TGTGCCAGCAGCTCCCACACTAGCGGGCTCTTTAATGAGCAGTTCTTC. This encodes CASSSHTSGLFNEQFF. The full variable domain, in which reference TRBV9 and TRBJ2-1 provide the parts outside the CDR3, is DSGVTQTPKHLITATGQRVTLRCSPRSGDLSVYWYQQSLDQGLQFLIQYYNGEERAKGNILERFSAQQFPDLHSELNLSSLELGDSALYFCASSSHTSGLFNEQFFGPGTRLTVL.

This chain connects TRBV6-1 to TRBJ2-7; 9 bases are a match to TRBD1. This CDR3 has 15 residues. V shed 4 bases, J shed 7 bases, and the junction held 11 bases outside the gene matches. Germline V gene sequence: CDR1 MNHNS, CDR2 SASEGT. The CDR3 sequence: CASSATGQGVREQYF. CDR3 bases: TGTGCCAGCAGTGCAACGGGACAGGGCGTGCGGGAGCAGTACTTC.

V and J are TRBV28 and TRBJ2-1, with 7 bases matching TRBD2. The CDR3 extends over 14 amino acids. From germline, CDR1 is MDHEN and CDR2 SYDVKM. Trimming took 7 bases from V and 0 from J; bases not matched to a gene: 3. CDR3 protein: CASNPGGSYNEQFF. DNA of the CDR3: TGTGCCAGCAACCCGGGGGGCTCCTACAATGAGCAGTTCTTC.

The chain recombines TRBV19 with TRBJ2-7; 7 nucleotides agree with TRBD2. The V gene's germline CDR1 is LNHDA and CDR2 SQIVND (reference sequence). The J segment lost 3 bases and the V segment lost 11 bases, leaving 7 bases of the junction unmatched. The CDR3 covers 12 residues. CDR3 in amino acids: CASRDYHYEQYF. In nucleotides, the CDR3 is TGTGCCTCCCGGGACTACCACTACGAGCAGTACTTC.

The CDR3 region is CASSLLGQINEKLFF. CDR3 sequence (DNA): TGTGCCAGCAGCTTGTTGGGACAGATTAATGAAAAACTGTTTTTT. The genes are TRBV5-8 and TRBJ1-4; 7 nucleotides agree with TRBD1. CDR3 length: 15 residues. The germline V gene has CDR1 SGHTS and CDR2 YDEGEE. Unmatched junction bases numbered 4, after V lost 1 base and J lost 4 bases.

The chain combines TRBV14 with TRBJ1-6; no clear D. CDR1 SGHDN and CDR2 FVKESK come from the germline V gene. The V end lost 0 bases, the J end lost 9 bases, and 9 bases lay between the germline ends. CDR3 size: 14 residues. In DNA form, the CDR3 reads TGTGCCAGCAGCCAAGATTTCGTCAGTTCACCCCTCCACTTT. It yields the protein CASSQDFVSSPLHF. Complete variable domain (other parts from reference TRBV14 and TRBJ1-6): EAGVTQFPSHSVIEKGQTVTLRCDPISGHDNLYWYRRVMGKEIKFLLHFVKESKQDESGMPNNRFLAERTGGTYSTLKVQPAELEDSGVYFCASSQDFVSSPLHFGNGTRLTVT.

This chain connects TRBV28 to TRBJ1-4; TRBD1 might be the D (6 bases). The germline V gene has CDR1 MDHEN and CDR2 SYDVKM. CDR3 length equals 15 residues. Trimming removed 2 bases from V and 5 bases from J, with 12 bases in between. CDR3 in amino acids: CASSLRQGINEKLFF. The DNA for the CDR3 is TGTGCCAGCAGTTTACGGCAGGGGATCAATGAAAAACTGTTTTTT.

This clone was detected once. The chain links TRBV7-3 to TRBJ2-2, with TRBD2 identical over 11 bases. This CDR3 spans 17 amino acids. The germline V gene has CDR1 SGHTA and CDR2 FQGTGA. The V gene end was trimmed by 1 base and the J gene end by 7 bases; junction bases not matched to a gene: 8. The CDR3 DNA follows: TGTGCCAGCAGCTTAATAGCTAGCGGGAGGTTTCACGGGGAGCTGTTTTTT. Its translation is CASSLIASGRFHGELFF.

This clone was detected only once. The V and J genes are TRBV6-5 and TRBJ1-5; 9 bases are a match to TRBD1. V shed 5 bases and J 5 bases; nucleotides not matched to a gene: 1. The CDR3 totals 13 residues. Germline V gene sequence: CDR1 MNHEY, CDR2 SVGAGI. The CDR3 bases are TGTGCCAGCAGTACAGGGGGCTATCAGCCCCAGCATTTT. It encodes CASSTGGYQPQHF.

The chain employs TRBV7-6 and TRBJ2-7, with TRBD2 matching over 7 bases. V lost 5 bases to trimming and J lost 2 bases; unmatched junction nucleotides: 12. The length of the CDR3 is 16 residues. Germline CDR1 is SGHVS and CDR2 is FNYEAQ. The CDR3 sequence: CASSTRWGRGTYEQYF. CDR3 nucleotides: TGTGCCAGCAGCACCCGATGGGGGAGGGGAACCTACGAGCAGTACTTC.

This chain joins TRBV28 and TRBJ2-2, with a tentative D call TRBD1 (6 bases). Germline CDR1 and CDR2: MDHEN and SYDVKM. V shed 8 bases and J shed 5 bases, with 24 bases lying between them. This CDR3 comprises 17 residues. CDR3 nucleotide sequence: TGTGCCAGCCTTGAGCAGGGGATCTCCCTTTCTACCGGGGAGCTGTTTTTT. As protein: CASLEQGISLSTGELFF.

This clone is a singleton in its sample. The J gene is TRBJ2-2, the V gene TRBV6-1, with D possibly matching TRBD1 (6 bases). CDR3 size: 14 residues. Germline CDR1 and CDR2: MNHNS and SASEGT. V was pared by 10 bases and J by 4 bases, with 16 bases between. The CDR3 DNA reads TGTGCCACCACGACAGGTCCTTTCACCGGGGAGCTGTTTTTT. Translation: CATTTGPFTGELFF.

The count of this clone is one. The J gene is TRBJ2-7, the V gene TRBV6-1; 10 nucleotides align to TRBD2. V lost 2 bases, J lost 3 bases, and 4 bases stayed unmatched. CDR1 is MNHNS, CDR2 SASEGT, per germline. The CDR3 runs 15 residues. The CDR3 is CASSEWLAGVYEQYF. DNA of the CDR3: TGTGCCAGCAGTGAATGGCTAGCGGGGGTCTACGAGCAGTACTTC.

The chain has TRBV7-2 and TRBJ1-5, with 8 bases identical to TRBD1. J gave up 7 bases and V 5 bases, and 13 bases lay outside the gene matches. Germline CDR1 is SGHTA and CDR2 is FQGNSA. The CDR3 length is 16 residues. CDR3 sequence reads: CASSQNYRGKGQPQHF. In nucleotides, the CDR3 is TGTGCCAGCAGCCAGAATTACAGGGGGAAAGGGCAGCCCCAGCATTTT. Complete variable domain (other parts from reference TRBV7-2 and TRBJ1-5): GAGVSQSPSNKVTEKGKDVELRCDPISGHTALYWYRQSLGQGLEFLIYFQGNSAPDKSGLPSDRFSAERTGGSVSTLTIQRTQQEDSAVYLCASSQNYRGKGQPQHFGDGTRLSIL.

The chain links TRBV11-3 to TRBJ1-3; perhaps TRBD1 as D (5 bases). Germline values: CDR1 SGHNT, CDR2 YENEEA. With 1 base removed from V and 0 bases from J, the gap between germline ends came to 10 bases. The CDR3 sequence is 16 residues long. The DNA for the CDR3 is TGTGCCAGCAGCTTAGGCAGGGAAGGCTCTGGAAACACCATATATTTT. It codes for CASSLGREGSGNTIYF. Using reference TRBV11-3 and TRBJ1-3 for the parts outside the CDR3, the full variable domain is EAGVVQSPRYKIIEKKQPVAFWCNPISGHNTLYWYLQNLGQGPELLIRYENEEAVDDSQLPKDRFSAERLKGVDSTLKIQPAELGDSAVYLCASSLGREGSGNTIYFGEGSWLTVV.

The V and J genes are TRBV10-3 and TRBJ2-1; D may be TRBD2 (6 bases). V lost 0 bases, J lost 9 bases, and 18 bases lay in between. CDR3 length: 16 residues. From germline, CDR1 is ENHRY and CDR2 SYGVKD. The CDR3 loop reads CAISESNPFYGSEQFF. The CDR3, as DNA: TGTGCCATCAGTGAGTCCAACCCGTTTTACGGGAGTGAGCAGTTCTTC.

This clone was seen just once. The CDR3 protein is CASSLDQNEKLFF. CDR3 nucleotide sequence: TGTGCCAGCAGCTTAGATCAGAATGAAAAACTGTTTTTT. The gene calls are TRBV7-9 and TRBJ1-4, with D uncertain. Germline CDR1 is SEHNR and CDR2 is FQNEAQ (reference sequence). Deletions cut 1 base from V and 5 bases from J, with 5 bases between. This CDR3 comprises 13 residues.

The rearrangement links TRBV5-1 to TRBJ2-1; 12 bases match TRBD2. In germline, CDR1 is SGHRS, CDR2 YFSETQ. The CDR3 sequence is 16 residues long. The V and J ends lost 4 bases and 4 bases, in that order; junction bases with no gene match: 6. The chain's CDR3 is CASSRRTSGVYNEQFF. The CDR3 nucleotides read TGCGCCAGCAGCCGCCGGACTAGCGGGGTTTACAATGAGCAGTTCTTC.

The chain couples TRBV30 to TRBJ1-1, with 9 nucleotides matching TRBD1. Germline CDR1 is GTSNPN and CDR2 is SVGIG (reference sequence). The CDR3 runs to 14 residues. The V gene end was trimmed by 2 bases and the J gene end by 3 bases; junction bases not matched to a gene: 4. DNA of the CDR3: TGTGCCTGGAGTACGGGACAGGGATACACTGAAGCTTTCTTT. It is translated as CAWSTGQGYTEAFF.